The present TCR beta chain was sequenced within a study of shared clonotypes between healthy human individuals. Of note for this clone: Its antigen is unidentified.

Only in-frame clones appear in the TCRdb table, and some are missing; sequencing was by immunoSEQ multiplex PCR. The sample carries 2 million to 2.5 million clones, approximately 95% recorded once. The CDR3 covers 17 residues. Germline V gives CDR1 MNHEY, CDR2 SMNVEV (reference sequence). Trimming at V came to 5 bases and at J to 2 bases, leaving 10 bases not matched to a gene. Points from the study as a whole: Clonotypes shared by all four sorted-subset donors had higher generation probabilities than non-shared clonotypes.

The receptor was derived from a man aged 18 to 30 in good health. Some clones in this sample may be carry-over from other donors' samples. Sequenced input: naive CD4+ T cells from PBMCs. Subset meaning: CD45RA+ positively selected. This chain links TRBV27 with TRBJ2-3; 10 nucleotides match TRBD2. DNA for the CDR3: TGTGCCAGCAGTGACCCCTGGCTAGCGGGAGCCACAGATACGCAGTATTTT. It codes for CASSDPWLAGATDTQYF.